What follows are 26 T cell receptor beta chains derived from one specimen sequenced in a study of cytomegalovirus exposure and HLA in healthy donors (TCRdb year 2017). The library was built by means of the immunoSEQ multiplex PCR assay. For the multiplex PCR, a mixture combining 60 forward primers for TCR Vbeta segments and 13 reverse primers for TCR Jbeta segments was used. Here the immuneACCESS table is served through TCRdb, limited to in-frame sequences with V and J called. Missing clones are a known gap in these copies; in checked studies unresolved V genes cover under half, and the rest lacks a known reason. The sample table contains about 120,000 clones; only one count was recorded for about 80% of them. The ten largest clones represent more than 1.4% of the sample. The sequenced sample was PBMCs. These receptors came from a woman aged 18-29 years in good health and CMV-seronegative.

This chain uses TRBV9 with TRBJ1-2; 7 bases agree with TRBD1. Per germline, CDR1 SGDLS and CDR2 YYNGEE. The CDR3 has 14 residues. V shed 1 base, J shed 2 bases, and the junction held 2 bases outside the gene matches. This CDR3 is CASSVTGQNYGYTF. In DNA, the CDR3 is TGTGCCAGCAGCGTAACGGGACAGAACTATGGCTACACCTTC.

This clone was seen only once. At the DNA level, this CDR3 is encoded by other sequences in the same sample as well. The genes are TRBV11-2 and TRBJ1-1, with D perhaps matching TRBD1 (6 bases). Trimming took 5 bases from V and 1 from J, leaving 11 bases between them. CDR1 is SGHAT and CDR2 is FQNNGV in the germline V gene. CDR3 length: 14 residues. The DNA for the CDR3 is TGTGCCAGCAGCCTCGGACAGCCGAACACTGAAGCTTTCTTT. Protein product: CASSLGQPNTEAFF.

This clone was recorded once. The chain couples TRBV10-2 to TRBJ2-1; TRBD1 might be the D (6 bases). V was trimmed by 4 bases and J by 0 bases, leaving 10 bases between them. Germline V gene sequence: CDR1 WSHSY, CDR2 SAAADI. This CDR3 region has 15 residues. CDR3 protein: CASSGGPHSYNEQFF. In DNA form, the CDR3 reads TGCGCCAGCAGTGGGGGGCCACACTCCTACAATGAGCAGTTCTTC.

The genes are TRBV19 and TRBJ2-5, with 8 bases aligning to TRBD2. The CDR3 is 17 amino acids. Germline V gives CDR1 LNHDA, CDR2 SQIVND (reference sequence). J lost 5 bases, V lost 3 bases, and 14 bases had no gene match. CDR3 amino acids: CASSISLQAGAWETQYF. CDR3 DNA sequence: TGTGCCAGTAGTATCTCCCTCCAAGCGGGAGCTTGGGAGACCCAGTACTTC.

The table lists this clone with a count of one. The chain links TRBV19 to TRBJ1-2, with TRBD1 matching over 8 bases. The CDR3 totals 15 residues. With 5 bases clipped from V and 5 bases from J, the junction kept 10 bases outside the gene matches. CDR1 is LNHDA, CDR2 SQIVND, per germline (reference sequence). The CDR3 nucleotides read TGTGCCAGTAGTTCGGGACAGGTTAGACCTTATGGCTACACCTTC. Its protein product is CASSSGQVRPYGYTF.

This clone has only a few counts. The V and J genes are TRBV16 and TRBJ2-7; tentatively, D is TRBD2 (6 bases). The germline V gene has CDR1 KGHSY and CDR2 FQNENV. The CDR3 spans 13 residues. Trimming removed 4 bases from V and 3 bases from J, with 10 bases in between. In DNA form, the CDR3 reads TGTGCCAGCAGCCGGACGGAGGGCTACGAGCAGTACTTC. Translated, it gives CASSRTEGYEQYF.

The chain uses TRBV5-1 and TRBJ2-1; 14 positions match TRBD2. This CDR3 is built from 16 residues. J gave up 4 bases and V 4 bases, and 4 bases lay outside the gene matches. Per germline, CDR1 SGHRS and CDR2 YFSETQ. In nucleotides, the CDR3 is TGCGCCAGCAGCATGACTAGCGGGGGGGCTTACAATGAGCAGTTCTTC. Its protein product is CASSMTSGGAYNEQFF.

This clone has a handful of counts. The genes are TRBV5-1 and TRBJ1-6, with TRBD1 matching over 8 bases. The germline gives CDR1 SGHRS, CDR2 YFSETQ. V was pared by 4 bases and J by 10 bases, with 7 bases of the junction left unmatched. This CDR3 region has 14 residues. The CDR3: CASSVTGGQSPLHF. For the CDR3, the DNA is TGCGCCAGCAGCGTTACAGGGGGACAATCACCCCTCCACTTT.

The CDR3 region is CASSLLNSLEETQYF. CDR3 nucleotides: TGTGCCAGCAGCTTATTAAACAGCTTAGAGGAGACCCAGTACTTC. The chain links TRBV11-2 to TRBJ2-5; D call uncertain. The CDR3 is 15 residues long. Germline V gene data show CDR1 as SGHAT and CDR2 as FQNNGV. Trimming removed 2 bases from V and 5 bases from J, with 15 bases in between.

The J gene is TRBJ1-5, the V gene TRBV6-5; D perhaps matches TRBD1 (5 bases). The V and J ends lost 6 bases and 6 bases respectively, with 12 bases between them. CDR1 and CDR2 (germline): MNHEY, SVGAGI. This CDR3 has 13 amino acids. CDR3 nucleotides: TGTGCCAGCAGGGAACAGGATGGTCAGCCCCAGCATTTT. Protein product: CASREQDGQPQHF.

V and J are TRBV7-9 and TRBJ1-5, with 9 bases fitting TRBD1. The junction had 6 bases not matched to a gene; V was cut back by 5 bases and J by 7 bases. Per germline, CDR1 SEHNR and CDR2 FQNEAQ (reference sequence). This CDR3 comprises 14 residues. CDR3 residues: CASSPGTGIQPQHF. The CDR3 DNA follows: TGTGCCAGCAGCCCCGGGACAGGGATACAGCCCCAGCATTTT.

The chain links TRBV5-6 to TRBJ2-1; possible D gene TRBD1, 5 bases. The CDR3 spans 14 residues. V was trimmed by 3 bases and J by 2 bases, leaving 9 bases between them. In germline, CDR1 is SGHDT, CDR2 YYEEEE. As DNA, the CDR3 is TGTGCCAGCAGCTGGCTACAGGCCTACAATGAGCAGTTCTTC. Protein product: CASSWLQAYNEQFF.

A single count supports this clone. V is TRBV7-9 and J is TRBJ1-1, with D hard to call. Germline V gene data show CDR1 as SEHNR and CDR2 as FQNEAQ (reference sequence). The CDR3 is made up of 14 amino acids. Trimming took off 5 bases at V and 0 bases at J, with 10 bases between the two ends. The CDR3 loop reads CASSTTLMNTEAFF. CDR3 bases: TGTGCCAGCAGCACCACTTTAATGAACACTGAAGCTTTCTTT.

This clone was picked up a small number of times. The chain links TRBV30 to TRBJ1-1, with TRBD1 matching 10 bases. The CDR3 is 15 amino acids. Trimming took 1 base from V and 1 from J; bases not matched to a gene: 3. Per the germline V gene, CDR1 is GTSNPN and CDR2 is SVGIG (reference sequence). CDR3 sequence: CAWSEWDRGNTEAFF. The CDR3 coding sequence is TGTGCCTGGAGTGAGTGGGACAGGGGGAACACTGAAGCTTTCTTT.

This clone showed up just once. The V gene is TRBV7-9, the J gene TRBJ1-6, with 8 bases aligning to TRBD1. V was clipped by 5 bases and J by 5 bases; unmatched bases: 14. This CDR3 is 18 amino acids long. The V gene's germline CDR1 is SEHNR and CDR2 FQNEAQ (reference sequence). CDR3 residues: CASSLTTLGQANNSPLHF. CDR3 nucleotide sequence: TGTGCCAGCAGCCTCACCACATTGGGACAGGCAAATAATTCACCCCTCCACTTT.

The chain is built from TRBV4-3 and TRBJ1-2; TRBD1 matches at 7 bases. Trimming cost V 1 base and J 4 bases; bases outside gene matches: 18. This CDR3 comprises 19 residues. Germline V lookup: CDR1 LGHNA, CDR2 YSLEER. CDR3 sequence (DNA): TGCGCCAGCAGCCAAGCCAGTCACAGGGGACGGCCACTAATCTATGGCTACACCTTC. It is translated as CASSQASHRGRPLIYGYTF.

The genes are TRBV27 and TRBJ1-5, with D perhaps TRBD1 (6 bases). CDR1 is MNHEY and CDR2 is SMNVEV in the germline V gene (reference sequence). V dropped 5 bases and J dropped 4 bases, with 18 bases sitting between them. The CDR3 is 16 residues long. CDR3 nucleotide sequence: TGTGCCAGCAGTAGGACGGGGGGGCGCGTTAATCAGCCCCAGCATTTT. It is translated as CASSRTGGRVNQPQHF.

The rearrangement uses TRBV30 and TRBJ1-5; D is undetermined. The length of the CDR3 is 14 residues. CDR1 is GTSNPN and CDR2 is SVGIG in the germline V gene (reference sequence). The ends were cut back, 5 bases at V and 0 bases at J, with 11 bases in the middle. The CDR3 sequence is CAWAPGISNQPQHF. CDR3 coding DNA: TGTGCCTGGGCCCCGGGAATTAGCAATCAGCCCCAGCATTTT.

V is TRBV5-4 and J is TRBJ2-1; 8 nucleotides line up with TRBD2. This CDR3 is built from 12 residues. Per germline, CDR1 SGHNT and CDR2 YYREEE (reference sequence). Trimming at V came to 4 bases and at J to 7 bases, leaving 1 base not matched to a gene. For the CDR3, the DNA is TGTGCCAGCAGCCGGGGGGGGAATGAGCAGTTCTTC. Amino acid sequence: CASSRGGNEQFF.

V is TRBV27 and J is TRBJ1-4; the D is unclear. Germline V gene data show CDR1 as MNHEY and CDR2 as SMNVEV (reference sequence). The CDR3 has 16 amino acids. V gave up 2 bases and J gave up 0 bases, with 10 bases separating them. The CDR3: CASSLVRTATNEKLFF. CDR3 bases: TGTGCCAGCAGTTTAGTACGTACGGCAACTAATGAAAAACTGTTTTTT.

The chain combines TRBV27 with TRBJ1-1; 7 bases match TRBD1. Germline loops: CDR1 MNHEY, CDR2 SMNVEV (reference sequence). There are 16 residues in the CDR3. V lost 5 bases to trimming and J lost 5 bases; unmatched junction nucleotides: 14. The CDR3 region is CASSTPFGARGTEAFF. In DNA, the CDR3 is TGTGCCAGCAGTACCCCCTTTGGGGCCAGGGGGACTGAAGCTTTCTTT.

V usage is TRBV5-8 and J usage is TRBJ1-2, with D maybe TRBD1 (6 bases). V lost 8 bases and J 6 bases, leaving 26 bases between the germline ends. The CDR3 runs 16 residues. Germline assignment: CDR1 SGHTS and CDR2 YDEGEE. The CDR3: CASLPWGLQQEDGYTF. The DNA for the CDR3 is TGTGCCAGTCTACCGTGGGGGCTTCAACAAGAAGATGGCTACACCTTC.

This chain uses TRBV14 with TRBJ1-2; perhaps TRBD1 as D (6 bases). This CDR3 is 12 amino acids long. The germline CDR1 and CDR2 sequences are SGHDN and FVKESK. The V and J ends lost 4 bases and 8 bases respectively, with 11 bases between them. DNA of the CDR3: TGTGCCAGCAGCCCCAGACAGGAGGGCTACACCTTC. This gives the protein CASSPRQEGYTF.

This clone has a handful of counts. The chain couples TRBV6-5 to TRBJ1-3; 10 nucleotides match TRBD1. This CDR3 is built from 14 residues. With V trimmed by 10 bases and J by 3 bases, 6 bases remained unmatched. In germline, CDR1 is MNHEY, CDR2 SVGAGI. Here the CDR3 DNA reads TGTGCCACACGACAGGGGGCCAGTGGAAACACCATATATTTT. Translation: CATRQGASGNTIYF.

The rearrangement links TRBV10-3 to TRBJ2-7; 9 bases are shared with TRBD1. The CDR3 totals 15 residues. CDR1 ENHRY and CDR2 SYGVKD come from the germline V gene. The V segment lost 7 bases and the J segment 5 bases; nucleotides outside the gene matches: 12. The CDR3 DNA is TGTGCCATCATGGAAGGACAGGGGCTCTTGGACGAGCAGTACTTC. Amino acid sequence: CAIMEGQGLLDEQYF.

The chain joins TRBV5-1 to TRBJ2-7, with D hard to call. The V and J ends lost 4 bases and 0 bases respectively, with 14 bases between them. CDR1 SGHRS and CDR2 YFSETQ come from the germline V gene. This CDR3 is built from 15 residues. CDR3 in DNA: TGCGCCAGCAGCGCCCTCGCCCTGAGCTCCTACGAGCAGTACTTC. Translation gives CASSALALSSYEQYF.